A selection of T cell receptor beta chains follows, all from one sample in a study of T cells in Graves' hyperthyroidism and ophthalmopathy. TCRdb analysed the multiplex PCR reads with MiXCR anew, one entry per CDR3 protein. Of about 590,000 distinct CDR3 sequences in the sample, approximately 14% were seen once. The sequenced sample consisted of blood. These receptors came from a woman in her twenties or thirties with Graves' hyperthyroidism. CDR3s include the opening cysteine and the closing phenylalanine or tryptophan. A D gene is named only where the DNA matches it firmly. Rows give clone size only sometimes, using once, few, many, or a class for an expanded clone.

CDR3aa: CASSQVAGQTYEQYF; abundance: NA; j_gene: TRBJ2-7; d_gene: NA; v_gene: TRBV4-1
CDR3aa: CASPKGQGGPSKYF; abundance: few; j_gene: TRBJ2-5; d_gene: TRBD1; v_gene: TRBV19
CDR3aa: CASSLTGSERTYEQYF; abundance: NA; j_gene: TRBJ2-7; d_gene: NA; v_gene: TRBV7-3
CDR3aa: CASSYPYRVNTEAFF; abundance: few; j_gene: TRBJ1-1; d_gene: NA; v_gene: TRBV6-2/TRBV6-3
CDR3aa: CASSLVRQGELFF; abundance: many; j_gene: TRBJ2-2; d_gene: NA; v_gene: TRBV11-2
CDR3aa: CASRGQGSSPLHF; abundance: NA; j_gene: TRBJ1-6; d_gene: TRBD1; v_gene: TRBV12-3/TRBV12-4
CDR3aa: CSAVSAPGTEAFF; abundance: few; j_gene: TRBJ1-1; d_gene: NA; v_gene: TRBV20-1
CDR3aa: CASSLGGSGELFF; abundance: many; j_gene: TRBJ2-2; d_gene: NA; v_gene: TRBV12-3/TRBV12-4
CDR3aa: CASSSAVSRNEQFF; abundance: few; j_gene: TRBJ2-1; d_gene: NA; v_gene: TRBV5-6
CDR3aa: CSARAGTYEQYF; abundance: many; j_gene: TRBJ2-7; d_gene: NA; v_gene: TRBV20-1
CDR3aa: CSASASGRALGSTDTQYF; abundance: NA; j_gene: TRBJ2-3; d_gene: TRBD2; v_gene: TRBV20-1
CDR3aa: CASSARDRGLDEQFF; abundance: few; j_gene: TRBJ2-1; d_gene: TRBD1; v_gene: TRBV7-9
CDR3aa: CASSLPRLSTWDEQFF; abundance: once; j_gene: TRBJ2-1; d_gene: NA; v_gene: TRBV7-9
CDR3aa: CASRVLGGTSGSVEYNEQFF; abundance: many; j_gene: TRBJ2-1; d_gene: TRBD2; v_gene: TRBV27
CDR3aa: CASSTRRGLAYEQYF; abundance: many; j_gene: TRBJ2-7; d_gene: NA; v_gene: TRBV7-6
CDR3aa: CASSYGRVLNHEQFF; abundance: many; j_gene: TRBJ2-1; d_gene: NA; v_gene: TRBV27
CDR3aa: CAIYREGSSDTQYF; abundance: few; j_gene: TRBJ2-3; d_gene: NA; v_gene: TRBV5-4
CDR3aa: CASSLGAGPGDGTQYF; abundance: many; j_gene: TRBJ2-5; d_gene: NA; v_gene: TRBV27
CDR3aa: CASSPPRQAYGYTF; abundance: few; j_gene: TRBJ1-2; d_gene: NA; v_gene: TRBV19
CDR3aa: CASSLEWGTGGEQYF; abundance: many; j_gene: TRBJ2-7; d_gene: NA; v_gene: TRBV7-2
CDR3aa: CASSLSAGGDEAFF; abundance: many; j_gene: TRBJ1-1; d_gene: NA; v_gene: TRBV27
CDR3aa: CASSAGVGSSYEQYF; abundance: many; j_gene: TRBJ2-7; d_gene: NA; v_gene: TRBV9
CDR3aa: CASSLRRGTGNTIYF; abundance: NA; j_gene: TRBJ1-3; d_gene: NA; v_gene: TRBV27
CDR3aa: CASSQKNRGLADTQYF; abundance: few; j_gene: TRBJ2-3; d_gene: TRBD1; v_gene: TRBV4-2
CDR3aa: CASSPQGSGSEQYF; abundance: many; j_gene: TRBJ2-7; d_gene: NA; v_gene: TRBV14
CDR3aa: CSASYPGRSYNEQFF; abundance: NA; j_gene: TRBJ2-1; d_gene: NA; v_gene: TRBV20-1